This paragraph reports one T cell receptor (beta chain). What this receptor recognizes is not known. One base away there is no much larger clone; base qualities are not given. This sample was included in a study of T cells of healthy individuals (dated by TCRdb to 2017 to 2018). Preparation of the library involved 5' RACE. These reads were obtained on an Illumina MiSeq. TCRdb trimmed the raw reads at Q25, called clones with MiXCR and kept productive beta chains. Each record represents a unique CDR3 protein, reported with the most common genes and DNA among its rows. Present in this sample are approximately 58,000 distinct CDR3 sequences, over 12% of which were seen just once. Roughly 15% of the sample lies in the top ten. Trimming costs V 4 bases and J 6 bases, and their ends lie 16 bases apart. According to the germline V gene, CDR1 reads SQVTM and CDR2 reads ANQGSEA. The CDR3 sequence holds 13 residues, the cysteine and phenylalanine included. CDR3 DNA is the only sequence kept; it has 39 bases, read in frame from the first base.

The rearrangement combines TRBV29-1 with TRBJ2-7; the D gene is perhaps TRBD1, on 5 matching bases. The source is a human donor in good health. The sequenced DNA is TGCAGCGTTGGAGCCAGGGTGATGGGCGAGCAGTACTTC. Its protein reads: CSVGARVMGEQYF.